The 21 T cell receptor beta chains below were found in one sample sequenced in a study of blood T cell repertoires in COVID-19. Assay used: immunoSEQ multiplex PCR; TCRdb lists only in-frame clones, some missing. The sample contains fewer than 250,000 clones, around 84% of which appear only once. Sequenced input: peripheral blood. The receptors derive from an elderly woman with COVID-19, enrolled during active disease.

This chain links TRBV28 with TRBJ1-1; D is possibly TRBD1 (6 bases). CDR3 length: 12 amino acids. Deletions cut 2 bases from V and 10 bases from J, with 11 bases between. CDR1 is MDHEN and CDR2 is SYDVKM in the germline V gene. CDR3 sequence: CASSLQGRGAFF. Here the CDR3 DNA reads TGTGCCAGCAGTTTACAGGGGCGCGGAGCTTTCTTT. The full variable domain, its missing parts supplied by reference TRBV28 and TRBJ1-1, is DVKVTQSSRYLVKRTGEKVFLECVQDMDHENMFWYRQDPGLGLRLIYFSYDVKMKEKGDIPEGYSVSREKKERFSLILESASTNQTSMYLCASSLQGRGAFFGQGTRLTVV.

V is TRBV5-1 and J is TRBJ2-1, with a tentative D call TRBD2 (6 bases). CDR1 SGHRS and CDR2 YFSETQ come from the germline V gene. Trimming took off 0 bases at V and 7 bases at J, with 14 bases between the two ends. The CDR3 is made up of 15 amino acids. The CDR3 protein is CASSLAWRGGNEQFF. The CDR3 DNA reads TGCGCCAGCAGCTTGGCTTGGAGGGGCGGGAATGAGCAGTTCTTC. The full variable domain, rest sourced from reference TRBV5-1 and TRBJ2-1, is KAGVTQTPRYLIKTRGQQVTLSCSPISGHRSVSWYQQTPGQGLQFLFEYFSETQRNKGNFPGRFSGRQFSNSRSEMNVSTLELGDSALYLCASSLAWRGGNEQFFGPGTRLTVL.

This clone appeared a few times. J is TRBJ2-3 and V is TRBV28, with 10 bases matching TRBD2. The CDR3 spans 18 residues. Trimming at V came to 1 base and at J to 1 base, leaving 8 bases not matched to a gene. The V gene's germline CDR1 is MDHEN and CDR2 SYDVKM. The CDR3: CASSLLSGGASGTDTQYF. The CDR3 DNA reads TGTGCCAGCAGTTTATTGAGCGGGGGGGCCTCTGGCACAGATACGCAGTATTTT.

The chain is built from TRBV7-2 and TRBJ2-1; the match to TRBD1 covers 9 bases. The CDR3 has 16 amino acids. The germline gives CDR1 SGHTA, CDR2 FQGNSA. The V and J ends lost 0 bases and 3 bases, in that order; junction bases with no gene match: 3. CDR3 DNA sequence: TGTGCCAGCAGCTTAGCGCGGGGACAGGGCTACAATGAGCAGTTCTTC. Translation gives CASSLARGQGYNEQFF.

The genes are TRBV5-4 and TRBJ1-1; D unclear. The CDR3 totals 17 residues. Germline V gives CDR1 SGHNT, CDR2 YYREEE (reference sequence). V lost 1 base to trimming and J lost 2 bases, with 18 bases between them. The CDR3 nucleotides are TGTGCCAGCAGCTTGAACGCGGGAGGGAAGGGAAACACTGAAGCTTTCTTT. It yields the protein CASSLNAGGKGNTEAFF.

This chain connects TRBV28 to TRBJ1-3; D gene unclear. V was clipped by 7 bases and J by 2 bases, with 9 bases between them. Per germline, CDR1 MDHEN and CDR2 SYDVKM. This CDR3 is built from 13 residues. DNA for the CDR3: TGTGCCAGCAAGGGAGAACCTGGAAACACCATATATTTT. Amino acid sequence: CASKGEPGNTIYF.

The rearrangement links TRBV30 to TRBJ1-4; no clear D gene. The CDR3 sequence is 13 residues long. V lost 0 bases and J 8 bases, leaving 10 bases between the germline ends. The germline V gene has CDR1 GTSNPN and CDR2 SVGIG (reference sequence). CDR3 region: CAWSVVSAEKLFF. CDR3 nucleotides: TGTGCCTGGAGTGTTGTAAGCGCAGAAAAACTGTTTTTT.

This clone was observed a single time. The chain has TRBV28 and TRBJ2-3; D possibly corresponds to TRBD1 (6 bases). CDR3 length equals 15 residues. The ends were cut back, 2 bases at V and 8 bases at J, with 17 bases in the middle. Germline V lookup: CDR1 MDHEN, CDR2 SYDVKM. The CDR3 bases are TGTGCCAGCAGTTTAGTTGGTAAAGGGACATTTACGCAGTATTTT. This gives the protein CASSLVGKGTFTQYF.

J is TRBJ1-4 and V is TRBV11-2, with 9 bases lining up with TRBD1. From germline, CDR1 is SGHAT and CDR2 FQNNGV. This CDR3 spans 14 amino acids. Trimming cost V 4 bases and J 7 bases; bases outside gene matches: 4. CDR3 residues: CASSSQTGGEKLFF. DNA of the CDR3: TGTGCCAGCAGCTCCCAGACAGGGGGTGAAAAACTGTTTTTT.

V and J are TRBV5-8 and TRBJ1-2, with 7 bases aligning to TRBD1. CDR3 length: 15 amino acids. Germline lookup yields CDR1 SGHTS and CDR2 YDEGEE. The V segment lost 1 base and the J segment 5 bases; nucleotides outside the gene matches: 8. In nucleotides, the CDR3 is TGTGCCAGCAGCTTGCGCCCGACAGGGAGGTATGGCTACACCTTC. This translates into CASSLRPTGRYGYTF.

The V call is TRBV5-4, the J call TRBJ1-5, with D possibly matching TRBD1 (6 bases). The V and J ends lost 3 bases and 6 bases respectively, with 13 bases between them. The germline V gene has CDR1 SGHNT and CDR2 YYREEE (reference sequence). The CDR3 covers 14 residues. CDR3 coding DNA: TGTGCCAGCAGCTATGGGGGGGGCGGTCAGCCCCAGCATTTT. Amino acid sequence: CASSYGGGGQPQHF.

CDR3 residues: CAWTVSGNSPLHF. In DNA, the CDR3 is TGTGCCTGGACGGTCTCAGGGAATTCACCCCTCCACTTT. The V gene is TRBV30, the J gene TRBJ1-6; maybe TRBD1 (5 bases). The V gene's germline CDR1 is GTSNPN and CDR2 SVGIG (reference sequence). The length of the CDR3 is 13 residues. V gave up 4 bases and J gave up 7 bases, with 11 bases separating them.

This chain joins TRBV12-5 and TRBJ2-1, with 10 bases matching TRBD2. Trimming took 2 bases from V and 4 from J; bases not matched to a gene: 5. This CDR3 has 16 amino acids. The V gene's germline CDR1 is LGHNT and CDR2 FRNRAP. In nucleotides, the CDR3 is TGTGCTAGTGGTTTGTCGTCTAGCGGGGGTTACAATGAGCAGTTCTTC. This codes for CASGLSSSGGYNEQFF. Full variable domain (missing parts from reference TRBV12-5 and TRBJ2-1): DARVTQTPRHKVTEMGQEVTMRCQPILGHNTVFWYRQTMMQGLELLAYFRNRAPLDDSGMPKDRFSAEMPDATLATLKIQPSEPRDSAVYFCASGLSSSGGYNEQFFGPGTRLTVL.

The chain links TRBV30 to TRBJ1-1; the D gene is possibly TRBD1 (5 bases). CDR3 length equals 13 residues. Germline CDR1 and CDR2: GTSNPN and SVGIG (reference sequence). V dropped 3 bases and J dropped 5 bases, with 13 bases sitting between them. CDR3 loop: CAWRVRASTEAFF. CDR3 nucleotides: TGTGCCTGGAGAGTCAGGGCGTCAACTGAAGCTTTCTTT.

The rearrangement uses TRBV10-3 and TRBJ1-2, with 8 bases aligning to TRBD1. The V gene end was trimmed by 7 bases and the J gene end by 0 bases; junction bases not matched to a gene: 7. Germline V gene data show CDR1 as ENHRY and CDR2 as SYGVKD. This CDR3 has 15 amino acids. The CDR3 sequence: CAITSEQGANYGYTF. As DNA, the CDR3 is TGTGCCATCACCTCGGAACAGGGGGCTAACTATGGCTACACCTTC.

The sample holds one count of this clone. The chain combines TRBV28 with TRBJ1-5; the D gene is possibly TRBD1 (5 bases). The V gene's germline CDR1 is MDHEN and CDR2 SYDVKM. Trimming pared 6 bases from V and 8 bases from J, leaving 14 bases between. The CDR3 runs to 13 residues. The CDR3 bases are TGTGCCAGCAGGGGGGGACGAATGGAGCCCCAGCATTTT. Translating gives CASRGGRMEPQHF.

This sequence joins TRBV19 and TRBJ1-5; 10 bases agree with TRBD1. V dropped 7 bases and J dropped 5; count of bases not matched to a gene: 5. Germline V lookup: CDR1 LNHDA, CDR2 SQIVND (reference sequence). This CDR3 contains 14 residues. The CDR3 loop is CASTGTGDYQPQHF. Here the CDR3 DNA reads TGTGCCAGTACGGGGACAGGGGATTATCAGCCCCAGCATTTT.

This chain connects TRBV28 to TRBJ1-2; a weak D match, TRBD1 (5 bases). Trimming pared 2 bases from V and 2 bases from J, leaving 12 bases between. Germline V gives CDR1 MDHEN, CDR2 SYDVKM. The CDR3 sequence is 15 residues long. The DNA of the CDR3 is TGTGCCAGCAGTTTACAGGGCTTCCAGAACTATGGCTACACCTTC. It is translated as CASSLQGFQNYGYTF.

The chain combines TRBV10-3 with TRBJ1-2; no reliable D call. Germline V gives CDR1 ENHRY, CDR2 SYGVKD. The length of the CDR3 is 12 residues. Trimming pared 5 bases from V and 3 bases from J, leaving 7 bases between. CDR3 protein: CAISPGDYGYTF. The CDR3 bases are TGTGCCATCAGTCCCGGGGACTATGGCTACACCTTC.

CDR3 in amino acids: CGVQREFNTGELFF. The CDR3, as DNA: TGTGGAGTGCAGCGGGAATTTAACACCGGGGAGCTGTTTTTT. The rearrangement links TRBV5-5 to TRBJ2-2; the match to TRBD2 covers 7 bases. The CDR3 covers 14 residues. The germline V gene has CDR1 SGHKS and CDR2 YYEKEE (reference sequence).

This clone was detected only once. The rearrangement uses TRBV28 and TRBJ1-5, with 7 bases identical to TRBD1. V lost 6 bases, J lost 4 bases, and 9 bases stayed unmatched. The CDR3 is 15 amino acids. From germline, CDR1 is MDHEN and CDR2 SYDVKM. The CDR3 loop is CASRTGTDLNQPQHF. CDR3 DNA: TGTGCCAGCAGAACCGGGACAGATCTAAATCAGCCCCAGCATTTT.